A single sample gave rise to the 20 T cell receptor beta chains below, sequenced in a study of spatial heterogeneity in lung cancer (dated by TCRdb to the late 2010s). No cognate antigen is known for these TCRs. The library was generated by 5' RACE. Sequenced using a NextSeq 500. Using fastp at Q25 and MiXCR, TCRdb reprocessed the public reads and kept productive beta chains. All rows with the same CDR3 protein become a single entry with the most common DNA and genes. The sample yields about 8,100 distinct CDR3 sequences; over 5% were counted once. 24% of the sample comes from the top ten. The paper as a whole reports these results and caveats: The tumor nonsynonymous mutation count correlated with the number of expanded alpha and beta TCRs within the tumor.

The time point tag for this specimen amounts to: sample taken at primary tumor resection. The sample was lung tumor tissue, taken at surgery. The receptors were gathered from a male donor with early-stage non-small cell lung cancer.

At least ten counts were recorded for this clonotype. This rearrangement joins TRBV29-1 to TRBJ1-4; TRBD1 might be the D (5 bases). This CDR3 contains 13 residues. Deletions cut 4 bases from V and 8 bases from J, with 14 bases between. Germline assignment: CDR1 SQVTM and CDR2 ANQGSEA. This CDR3 reads CSVGEGISEKLFF. The CDR3 DNA follows: TGCAGCGTTGGGGAGGGGATAAGCGAAAAACTGTTTTTT.

The table lists this clonotype with many counts. This rearrangement joins TRBV6-5 to TRBJ2-5; D may be TRBD2 (5 bases). The CDR3 has 17 residues. The V gene's germline CDR1 is MNHEY and CDR2 SVGAGI. V lost 2 bases to trimming and J lost 5 bases, with 21 bases between them. DNA of the CDR3: TGTGCCAGCAGTTACCCCGCGTCCGGGATATCGGGTGAGACCCAGTACTTC. Its translation is CASSYPASGISGETQYF.

This clonotype was seen ten or more times. The chain has TRBV5-4 and TRBJ1-1; D is uncertain. Trimming took off 1 base at V and 5 bases at J, with 15 bases between the two ends. Germline V gene sequence: CDR1 SGHNT, CDR2 YYREEE (reference sequence). The CDR3 has 15 amino acids. The CDR3 coding sequence is TGTGCCAGCAGCTTGCGGGAAACTGGTAGAACTGAAGCTTTCTTT. It specifies CASSLRETGRTEAFF.

The sample holds a few counts of this clonotype. The rearrangement uses TRBV20-1 and TRBJ2-1; TRBD2 agrees at 10 bases. The V gene end was trimmed by 5 bases and the J gene end by 0 bases; junction bases not matched to a gene: 10. The CDR3 runs 17 residues. Germline-derived CDR1 and CDR2 are DFQATT and SNEGSKA (reference sequence). CDR3 protein: CSALSAGGGSSYNEQFF. In nucleotides, the CDR3 is TGCAGTGCTCTCTCAGCGGGAGGGGGTAGCTCCTACAATGAGCAGTTCTTC.

This clonotype was detected many times. The V gene is TRBV2, the J gene TRBJ2-4; D may be TRBD1 (6 bases). CDR3 size: 14 residues. The V and J ends lost 8 bases and 2 bases respectively, with 13 bases between them. Per germline, CDR1 SNHLY and CDR2 FYNNEI. The CDR3 coding sequence is TGTGCCAGCCAGGGGCACGGGCCCAAAAACATTCAGTACTTC. It encodes CASQGHGPKNIQYF.

This clonotype was seen a few times. This rearrangement joins TRBV5-1 to TRBJ2-7; D possibly matches TRBD1 or TRBD2 (6 bases each). V was pared by 4 bases and J by 3 bases, with 17 bases between. CDR3 length: 15 residues. The germline gives CDR1 SGHRS, CDR2 YFSETQ. The DNA for the CDR3 is TGCGCCAGCAGCCCTGGGGGGCTTGGAAACTACGAGCAGTACTTC. Residues: CASSPGGLGNYEQYF. Full variable domain (rest looked up from reference TRBV5-1 and TRBJ2-7): KAGVTQTPRYLIKTRGQQVTLSCSPISGHRSVSWYQQTPGQGLQFLFEYFSETQRNKGNFPGRFSGRQFSNSRSEMNVSTLELGDSALYLCASSPGGLGNYEQYFGPGTRLTVT.

This clonotype was seen repeatedly, ten times or more. The chain links TRBV6-6 to TRBJ1-5, with D perhaps TRBD1 (5 bases). Germline V gives CDR1 MNHNY, CDR2 SVGAGI (reference sequence). CDR3 length: 16 residues. Trimming removed 9 bases at V and 4 bases at J, with 22 bases between. The CDR3 loop is CASRDPGEGRNQPQHF. The CDR3 nucleotides read TGTGCCAGTCGAGATCCGGGGGAGGGTAGGAATCAGCCCCAGCATTTT.

The chain joins TRBV5-1 to TRBJ2-2, with D maybe TRBD1 (5 bases). Trimming removed 4 bases from V and 3 bases from J, with 10 bases in between. There are 14 residues in the CDR3. Germline V gene lookup returns CDR1 SGHRS and CDR2 YFSETQ. CDR3 region: CASSHLGDTGELFF. The CDR3 coding sequence is TGCGCCAGCAGCCATCTAGGGGACACCGGGGAGCTGTTTTTT.

This clonotype has a count of ten or more. J is TRBJ2-1 and V is TRBV27, with D possibly being TRBD1 (6 bases). This CDR3 comprises 13 residues. Germline lookup yields CDR1 MNHEY and CDR2 SMNVEV (reference sequence). Trimming took 3 bases from V and 9 from J, leaving 12 bases between them. Here the CDR3 DNA reads TGTGCCAGCAGTTTTTCAGGGGCCGCTGAGCAGTTCTTC. The encoded protein is CASSFSGAAEQFF.

Worth noting for this clonotype: Possible read error: a much larger clone is one base away. The V gene is TRBV9, the J gene TRBJ2-1; 8 nucleotides line up with TRBD2. The CDR3 spans 13 residues. Germline values: CDR1 SGDLS, CDR2 YYNGEE. The CDR3 DNA follows: TGTGCCAGCAGCGTAGACCCTAAGCGGGAGCTGTTCTTC. Amino acid sequence: CASSVDPKRELFF.

This clonotype has at least ten counts. V and J are TRBV7-6 and TRBJ2-2; maybe TRBD1 (5 bases). The CDR3 is 16 amino acids. V was shortened by 1 base and J by 4 bases, with 13 bases between the two germline ends. Germline CDR1 is SGHVS and CDR2 is FNYEAQ. The CDR3 DNA follows: TGTGCCAGCAGCTTAGTAGTAGGGGAAGGCACCGGGGAGCTGTTTTTT. Translating it yields CASSLVVGEGTGELFF.

The rearrangement uses TRBV20-1 and TRBJ2-3; TRBD1 or TRBD2 may be the D gene (7 bases each). Per germline, CDR1 DFQATT and CDR2 SNEGSKA (reference sequence). V gave up 3 bases and J gave up 3 bases, with 16 bases separating them. This CDR3 has 15 residues. The DNA for the CDR3 is TGCAGTGCTAGGGGAGGGGGCGTGGGTACAGATACGCAGTATTTT. Its translation: CSARGGGVGTDTQYF.

J is TRBJ2-3 and V is TRBV10-3; TRBD2 aligns across 13 bases. Germline CDR1 ENHRY, CDR2 SYGVKD. With V trimmed by 4 bases and J by 0 bases, 7 bases remained unmatched. The CDR3 is 18 residues long. Written as DNA, the CDR3 is TGTGCCATCAGTGCAGGGACTAGCGGGGACACTAGCACAGATACGCAGTATTTT. As protein: CAISAGTSGDTSTDTQYF.

The chain links TRBV7-9 to TRBJ2-7, with a weak D call TRBD1 (7 bases). V lost 1 base to trimming and J lost 4 bases, with 17 bases between them. Germline assignment: CDR1 SEHNR and CDR2 FQNEAQ (reference sequence). The CDR3 is 16 residues long. The CDR3 region is CASSLDRYRGGYEQYF. The CDR3 DNA reads TGTGCCAGCAGCTTAGACCGTTACAGGGGAGGATACGAGCAGTACTTC.

V is TRBV20-1 and J is TRBJ1-5; no firm D call. With 0 bases removed from V and 7 bases from J, the gap between germline ends came to 13 bases. Germline assignment: CDR1 DFQATT and CDR2 SNEGSKA (reference sequence). CDR3 length: 14 amino acids. The CDR3 loop is CSAREFAGLQPQHF. Written as DNA, the CDR3 is TGCAGTGCTAGAGAATTTGCGGGTTTACAGCCCCAGCATTTT.

This clonotype was detected many times. Germline and junction disagree at one end, which may indicate a read error. The V and J genes are TRBV7-7 and TRBJ2-7; 12 bases are a match to TRBD2. The CDR3 covers 14 residues. The germline V gene has CDR1 SSHAT and CDR2 FNYEAQ (reference sequence). The CDR3 DNA reads TGTGCTAGCAGCCTCGGACTAGCGGGAAGTGAGCAGTACTTC. Its protein product is CASSLGLAGSEQYF.

The V gene is TRBV5-1, the J gene TRBJ1-6; D remains unclear. Trimming left V 0 bases short and J 5 bases short, with 3 bases between. The germline V gene has CDR1 SGHRS and CDR2 YFSETQ. The CDR3 extends over 13 amino acids. The CDR3 loop reads CASSLGDNSPLHF. CDR3 bases: TGCGCCAGCAGCTTGGGCGATAATTCACCCCTCCACTTT.

This clonotype is medium-sized. The chain has TRBV30 and TRBJ1-2, with D perhaps matching TRBD1 (5 bases). V was pared by 2 bases and J by 1 base, with 8 bases between. This CDR3 has 13 residues. Germline V CDR1 and CDR2: GTSNPN, SVGIG (reference sequence). CDR3 in amino acids: CAWSRGDNYGYTF. The CDR3 DNA reads as TGTGCCTGGAGTCGGGGGGATAACTATGGCTACACCTTC.

This clonotype was found many times. The chain combines TRBV4-3 with TRBJ1-4, with 9 bases fitting TRBD1. Germline assignment: CDR1 LGHNA and CDR2 YSLEER. The CDR3 is 15 residues long. V trimming: 0 bases; J trimming: 7 bases; junction bases outside the gene matches: 3. CDR3 region: CASSQEGQGSEKLFF. The CDR3 DNA sequence: TGCGCCAGCAGCCAAGAGGGACAGGGATCTGAAAAACTGTTTTTT.

This clonotype was seen many times. The genes are TRBV20-1 and TRBJ2-3; tentative D call: TRBD1 (6 bases). CDR3 size: 18 residues. Germline CDR1 is DFQATT and CDR2 is SNEGSKA (reference sequence). V lost 2 bases and J 0 bases, leaving 21 bases between the germline ends. The CDR3 sequence: CSARSLLVRGISTDTQYF. The CDR3 DNA is TGCAGTGCTAGATCCTTATTAGTGAGGGGGATCAGCACAGATACGCAGTATTTT.